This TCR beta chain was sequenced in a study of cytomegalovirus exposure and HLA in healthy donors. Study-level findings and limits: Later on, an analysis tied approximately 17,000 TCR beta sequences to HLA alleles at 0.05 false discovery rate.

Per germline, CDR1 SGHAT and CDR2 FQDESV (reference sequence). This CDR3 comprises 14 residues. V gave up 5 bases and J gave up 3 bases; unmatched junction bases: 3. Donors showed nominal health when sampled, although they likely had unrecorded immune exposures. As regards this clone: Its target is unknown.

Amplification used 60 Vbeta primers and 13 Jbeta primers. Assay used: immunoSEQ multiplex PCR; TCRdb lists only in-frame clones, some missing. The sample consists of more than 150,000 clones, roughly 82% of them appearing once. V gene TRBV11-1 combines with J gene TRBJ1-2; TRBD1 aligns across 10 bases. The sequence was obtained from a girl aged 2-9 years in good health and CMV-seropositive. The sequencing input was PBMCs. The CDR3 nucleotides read TGTGCCAGCAGCCTTGGGACAGGGGACTATGGCTACACCTTC. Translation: CASSLGTGDYGYTF.